This record covers a single T cell receptor beta chain. There is no known antigen for this receptor. One base away there is no much larger clone; base qualities are not given. The sample originates from a study of blood T cell repertoires in COVID-19 (dated by TCRdb to 2019 to 2021). Background on the whole study: Collaborator samples came from the United States, Italy and Spain and covered acute and convalescent phases of COVID-19. The material from the prospective study consisted of cDNA or gDNA derived from T cells, B-cell-depleted T cells, or PBMCs. Subjects who had been exposed to COVID-19, were actively infected with it, or had recovered from it provided the deeply sampled blood TCRbeta repertoires that made up the dataset. A freely available public database, intended as a resource for researchers studying the immune response to SARS-CoV-2, is where the repertoires were released. The sample metadata nearly always contained a de-identified subject ID, COVID-19 status, age in years and sex. Where available, HLA class I and class II types were taken from metadata supplied by the sample provider and were not determined by assay-based typing. Samples came from the ongoing ImmuneRACE study (first 160 participants) plus 1,254 subjects from 6 global collaborators. On the study overall, not on this receptor specifically: The amount of clinical and demographic metadata varied by source and participant and was provided uncurated.

TCRbeta CDR3 regions were amplified from genomic DNA using the immunoSEQ Assay, a bias-controlled multiplex PCR. The source study handled its data this way. Nucleated cell counts per sample were estimated from amplification of reference gene primers within the assay. Sequence reads were collapsed and filtered to measure the absolute abundance of every unique TCRbeta CDR3 rearrangement. Productive Simpson clonality was computed per sample as the square root of Simpson's diversity index over productive rearrangements. TCRdb retrieved this table from immuneACCESS and kept in-frame rearrangements only. Not all clones are present; in checked studies, unresolved V genes account for under half, and no reason is known for the remainder. V, J and clone size are those of that table, while D and trimming were read from the DNA. This sample has 25,000 to 35,000 clones in its table, and around 74% of those were observed once. The biggest ten clones account for almost 8% of the sample.

Whole blood was collected in K2EDTA tubes by collaborating institutions according to the institutions' own protocols. For TCRbeta analysis, collaborators shipped samples in one of three forms: frozen whole blood, isolated PBMCs, or DNA extracted from either of those sample types. The source of this sequence is a woman aged 70-85 years with active or convalescent COVID-19. The sequenced material came from peripheral blood.

The CDR3 has the sequence CASSIGTGSYGYTF. The sequenced DNA: TGTGCCAGTAGTATCGGGACAGGGAGCTATGGCTACACCTTC. The V and J genes are TRBV19 and TRBJ1-2, and TRBD1 matches 9 of the central bases. CDR1 LNHDA and CDR2 SQIVND were looked up in the germline V gene (reference sequence). Here V drops 3 bases and J drops 4 bases, and the junction holds 3 bases not matched to any gene. CDR3 length: 14 amino acids, cysteine to phenylalanine. Just CDR3 DNA is preserved here, 42 bases in frame from base 1.